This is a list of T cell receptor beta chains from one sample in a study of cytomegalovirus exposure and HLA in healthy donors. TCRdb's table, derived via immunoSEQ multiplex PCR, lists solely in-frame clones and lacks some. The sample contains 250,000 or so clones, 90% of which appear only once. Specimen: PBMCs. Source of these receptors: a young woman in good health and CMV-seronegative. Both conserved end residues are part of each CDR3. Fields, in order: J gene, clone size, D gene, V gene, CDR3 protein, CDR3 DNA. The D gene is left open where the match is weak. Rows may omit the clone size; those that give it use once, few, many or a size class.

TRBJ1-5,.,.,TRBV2,CASSDRQGSNQPQHF,TGTGCCAGCAGTGATAGGCAGGGTAGCAATCAGCCCCAGCATTTT
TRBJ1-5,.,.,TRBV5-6,CASSLIWGDRSNQPQHF,TGTGCCAGCAGCTTGATCTGGGGGGATAGGAGCAATCAGCCCCAGCATTTT
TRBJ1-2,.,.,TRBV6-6,CASSFLTDGYTF,TGTGCCAGCAGTTTTTTGACAGATGGCTACACCTTC
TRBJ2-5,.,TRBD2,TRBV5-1,CASSFRLAGEETQYF,TGCGCCAGCAGCTTTAGGCTAGCGGGAGAAGAGACCCAGTACTTC
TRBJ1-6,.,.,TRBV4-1,CASSQPRGAYNSPLHF,TGCGCCAGCAGCCAGCCACGGGGGGCCTATAATTCACCCCTCCACTTT
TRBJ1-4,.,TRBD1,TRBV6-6,CASSTGGVGEKLFF,TGTGCCAGCAGTACAGGGGGAGTGGGCGAAAAACTGTTTTTT
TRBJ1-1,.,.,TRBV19,CASSARQVPDSEAFF,TGTGCCAGTAGCGCACGACAGGTCCCCGACTCTGAAGCTTTCTTT
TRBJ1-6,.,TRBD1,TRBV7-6,CASSLPGQKDSPLHF,TGTGCCAGCAGCCTCCCGGGACAGAAAGATTCACCCCTCCACTTT
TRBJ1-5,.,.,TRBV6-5,CASREFGGNQPQHF,TGTGCCAGCAGAGAGTTCGGAGGGAATCAGCCCCAGCATTTT
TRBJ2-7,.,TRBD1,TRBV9,CASSVESPGQGSSEQYF,TGTGCCAGCAGCGTAGAAAGTCCGGGACAGGGTAGTTCCGAGCAGTACTTC
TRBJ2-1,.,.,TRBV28,CASSPQGGGWNEQFF,TGTGCCAGCAGCCCCCAGGGAGGCGGGTGGAATGAGCAGTTCTTC
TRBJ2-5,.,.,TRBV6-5,CASSYSGRYQETQYF,TGTGCCAGCAGTTACTCGGGCAGATACCAAGAGACCCAGTACTTC
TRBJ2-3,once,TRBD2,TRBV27,CASSSLAGGRDTQYF,TGTGCCAGCAGTTCTCTAGCGGGGGGTAGAGATACGCAGTATTTT
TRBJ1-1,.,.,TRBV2,CASSVRDMNTEAFF,TGTGCCAGCAGTGTCAGGGACATGAACACTGAAGCTTTCTTT
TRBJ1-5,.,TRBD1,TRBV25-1,CASSPWDRDQPQHF,TGTGCCAGCAGTCCGTGGGACAGAGATCAGCCCCAGCATTTT
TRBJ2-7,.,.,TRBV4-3,CASSQETGPLYEQYF,TGCGCCAGCAGCCAAGAAACAGGGCCCCTCTACGAGCAGTACTTC
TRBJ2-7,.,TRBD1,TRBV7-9,CASSLGQGAKDYEQYF,TGTGCCAGCAGCTTAGGACAGGGGGCGAAGGACTACGAGCAGTACTTC
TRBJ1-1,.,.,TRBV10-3,CAIHTGTLNTEAFF,TGTGCCATTCATACCGGGACACTGAACACTGAAGCTTTCTTT
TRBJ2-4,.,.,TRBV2,CASSGQELAKNIQYF,TGTGCCAGCAGTGGACAGGAGTTGGCCAAAAACATTCAGTACTTC
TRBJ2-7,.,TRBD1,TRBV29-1,CSVQVGQSYEQYF,TGCAGCGTGCAAGTGGGACAGTCCTACGAGCAGTACTTC
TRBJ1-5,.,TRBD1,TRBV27,CASKPGTGVQPQHF,TGTGCCAGCAAACCTGGAACAGGGGTTCAGCCCCAGCATTTT
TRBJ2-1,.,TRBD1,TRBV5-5,CASSLYWAGGSEQFF,TGTGCCAGCAGCTTGTATTGGGCAGGGGGTAGTGAGCAGTTCTTC
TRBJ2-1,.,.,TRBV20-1,CSGLERNEQFF,TGCAGTGGTTTAGAGAGGAATGAGCAGTTCTTC
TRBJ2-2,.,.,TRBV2,CASSPQMGSKGTGELFF,TGTGCCAGCAGCCCTCAGATGGGGTCCAAGGGGACCGGGGAGCTGTTTTTT